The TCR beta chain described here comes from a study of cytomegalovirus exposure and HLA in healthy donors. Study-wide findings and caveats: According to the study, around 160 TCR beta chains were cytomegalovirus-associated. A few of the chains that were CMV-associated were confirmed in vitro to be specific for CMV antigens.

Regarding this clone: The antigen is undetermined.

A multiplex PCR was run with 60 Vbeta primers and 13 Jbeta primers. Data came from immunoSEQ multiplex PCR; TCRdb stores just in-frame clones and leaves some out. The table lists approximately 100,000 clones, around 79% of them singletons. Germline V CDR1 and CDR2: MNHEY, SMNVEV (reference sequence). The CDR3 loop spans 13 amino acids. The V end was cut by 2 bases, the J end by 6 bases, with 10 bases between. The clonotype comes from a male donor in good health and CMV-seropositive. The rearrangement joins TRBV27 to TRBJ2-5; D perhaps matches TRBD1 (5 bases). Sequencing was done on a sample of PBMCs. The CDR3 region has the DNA TGTGCCAGCAGTTTAGGGGCTCGGAAGACCCAGTACTTC. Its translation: CASSLGARKTQYF.